The present TCR beta chain was sequenced within a study of T cells in Graves' hyperthyroidism and ophthalmopathy. From germline, CDR1 is SNHLY and CDR2 FYNNEI. The CDR3 loop spans 12 amino acids. V lost 6 bases, J lost 0 bases, and 6 bases lay in between. For this clonotype: The antigen is unknown.

Study conclusions and caveats: The majority of expanded thyroid clonotypes above 0.001 also appeared in blood.

An absence of ophthalmopathy progression within 18 months meant stable Graves' hyperthyroidism. Fresh peripheral blood, 10 ml, yielded the PBMCs. The investigators amplified TCR beta CDR3 regions from RNA transcripts. The HTBI primer set was used in a first-round RT-PCR of the TCR CDR3. TCRdb redid the calling of the multiplex PCR reads with MiXCR, one entry per CDR3 protein. Here the sample spans some 740,000 distinct CDR3 sequences, about 14% being singletons. The chain couples TRBV2 to TRBJ2-7; no definite D call. The clonotype originates from a woman younger than 35 with Graves' hyperthyroidism. Specimen: blood. CDR3 region: CASRGPSYEQYF. The CDR3 region has the DNA TGTGCCAGCAGAGGTCCCTCCTACGAGCAGTACTTC.